These 19 T cell receptor beta chains originate from one sample sequenced in a study of post-analysis software for immune sequencing data. Study findings and constraints: Four to six TRBV segments appeared more often in patients than in controls, and TRBV5-6, TRBV5-1 and TRBV20-1 were among these.

No antigen has been identified for these receptors. Libraries were made from TCR beta cDNA, and they carried unique molecular identifiers. TCRdb reprocessed the PCR reads via MiXCR and lists one record per CDR3 protein. The table shows fewer than 850,000 distinct CDR3 sequences, with 25% to 30% occurring only once. The sample consisted of blood. The receptor source for this set is a girl between 10 and 17 years old with multiple sclerosis.

This clonotype was counted only a few times. This chain links TRBV5-1 with TRBJ2-3, with a weak D call TRBD1 (5 bases). CDR1 and CDR2 from the germline V gene are SGHRS and YFSETQ. There are 16 residues in the CDR3. Trimming pared 0 bases from V and 0 bases from J, leaving 11 bases between. The CDR3 region has the DNA TGCGCCAGCAGCTTGGCAGGGCACACGAGCACAGATACGCAGTATTTT. Residues: CASSLAGHTSTDTQYF.

This chain connects TRBV5-6 to TRBJ1-1; D gene ambiguous. This CDR3 contains 17 residues. Germline V gives CDR1 SGHDT, CDR2 YYEEEE. Trimming shortened V by 3 bases and J by 4 bases, and 22 bases separated the two germline ends. CDR3 residues: CASSSVLFQDSSTEAFF. As DNA, the CDR3 is TGTGCCAGCAGCTCGGTGTTATTTCAGGATTCGTCCACTGAAGCTTTCTTT.

The chain links TRBV6-2 or TRBV6-3 to TRBJ1-1, with 7 positions matching TRBD1. The CDR3 has 13 residues. V lost 6 bases and J lost 4; bases outside the gene matches: 5. Germline V gives CDR1 MNHEY, CDR2 SVGEGT. CDR3 region: CASSDRVFTEAFF. DNA for the CDR3: TGTGCCAGCAGCGACAGGGTTTTCACTGAAGCTTTCTTT.

On this clonotype itself: This may be a read error: a much more frequent sequence differs by one nucleotide. This chain uses TRBV29-1 with TRBJ1-4; the D is unclear. CDR3 length: 13 amino acids. Germline CDR1 is SQVTM and CDR2 is ANQGSEA. The CDR3 coding sequence is TGCAGCGTTGGGCAGACAACTAATGAAAAACGGTTTTTT. Residues: CSVGQTTNEKRFF.

The sample holds one count of this clonotype. This CDR3 fails to terminate in the conserved phenylalanine or tryptophan, so it likely reflects a read error. CDR3 bases: TGCAGCGTTTACGCTCCGGACGGGGGACCCGAGACCCAGTACGTC. It encodes CSVYAPDGGPETQYV. The rearrangement uses TRBV29-1 and TRBJ2-5, with a tentative D call TRBD2 (6 bases). CDR3 length: 15 amino acids. Trimming cost V 5 bases and J 5 bases, with 21 bases left between them. Germline lookup yields CDR1 SQVTM and CDR2 ANQGSEA.

This clonotype came up a few times. The rearrangement links TRBV5-5 to TRBJ2-5; D could derive from TRBD1 or TRBD2 (5 bases each). Germline loops: CDR1 SGHKS, CDR2 YYEKEE (reference sequence). The CDR3 extends over 15 amino acids. The V end was cut by 1 base, the J end by 2 bases, with 12 bases between. CDR3 residues: CASSLMGWGQETQYF. CDR3 coding DNA: TGTGCCAGCAGCTTGATGGGGTGGGGGCAAGAGACCCAGTACTTC.

With regard to this clonotype: This clone may be a read error of a much larger clone one base away. J is TRBJ1-2 and V is TRBV12-3 or TRBV12-4, with D unclear. The CDR3 spans 13 residues. The V end lost 7 bases, the J end lost 10 bases, and 19 bases lay between the germline ends. CDR3 nucleotide sequence: TGTGCCAGCAACCCGGTTTGGTTGAGTGACTACACCTTC. Its translation: CASNPVWLSDYTF.

There are a few counts of this clonotype. V usage is TRBV5-1 and J usage is TRBJ1-5, with D unclear. CDR3 length: 14 residues. V was clipped by 0 bases and J by 5 bases, with 9 bases between them. CDR1 and CDR2 from the germline V gene are SGHRS and YFSETQ. The CDR3, as DNA: TGCGCCAGCAGCTTGGAAGGCGGGGATCAGCCCCAGCATTTT. Its protein product is CASSLEGGDQPQHF.

V is TRBV7-8 and J is TRBJ2-1, with TRBD2 identical over 8 bases. Germline V gene lookup returns CDR1 SGHVS and CDR2 FQNEAQ. The CDR3 runs 15 residues. With 3 bases clipped from V and 4 bases from J, the junction kept 5 bases outside the gene matches. For the CDR3, the DNA is TGTGCCAGCAGCTTGGGGACTAGGTTGTACAATGAGCAGTTCTTC. It yields the protein CASSLGTRLYNEQFF.

The CDR3, as DNA: TGCGCCAGCAGTTTGGGTAGCGACCGGGAGCAGTACTTC. It specifies CASSLGSDREQYF. The chain couples TRBV10-1 to TRBJ2-7, with a weak D call TRBD2 (5 bases). The germline V and J ends were trimmed by 5 bases and 7 bases, with 15 bases remaining between them. The V gene's germline CDR1 is WNHNN and CDR2 SYGVQD (reference sequence). The CDR3 extends over 13 amino acids.

V gene TRBV6-2 or TRBV6-3 combines with J gene TRBJ2-1; TRBD2 matches 10 bases. This CDR3 is built from 15 residues. CDR1 is MNHEY and CDR2 is SVGEGT in the germline V gene. Trimming took 1 base from V and 8 from J; bases not matched to a gene: 5. CDR3 nucleotide sequence: TGTGCCAGCAGTTACTGGGCTAGCGGGAGCGATGAGCAGTTCTTC. Translating gives CASSYWASGSDEQFF.

This clonotype was observed a handful of times. The V and J genes are TRBV7-2 and TRBJ2-3; weak D call: TRBD2 (6 bases). The V gene's germline CDR1 is SGHTA and CDR2 FQGNSA. The CDR3 runs 14 residues. The V end lost 8 bases, the J end lost 3 bases, and 15 bases lay between the germline ends. CDR3: CASAQGGETDTQYF. CDR3 sequence (DNA): TGTGCCAGCGCCCAGGGAGGCGAGACAGATACGCAGTATTTT. The full variable domain, completed using reference TRBV7-2 and TRBJ2-3, is GAGVSQSPSNKVTEKGKDVELRCDPISGHTALYWYRQSLGQGLEFLIYFQGNSAPDKSGLPSDRFSAERTGGSVSTLTIQRTQQEDSAVYLCASAQGGETDTQYFGPGTRLTVL.

The CDR3 nucleotides are TGTGCCAGCAGTTTCGGTAGAGGGAGATCCGACGAGCAGTACTTC. Encoded protein: CASSFGRGRSDEQYF. The chain recombines TRBV12-3 or TRBV12-4 with TRBJ2-7, with a weak D call TRBD2 (5 bases). Trimming pared 3 bases from V and 5 bases from J, leaving 17 bases between. This CDR3 is built from 15 residues.

This clonotype was seen at least ten times. V gene TRBV18 combines with J gene TRBJ2-5, with D unclear. V was pared by 8 bases and J by 5 bases, with 9 bases between. The CDR3 runs 11 residues. In germline, CDR1 is KGHSH, CDR2 LQKENI. CDR3 loop: CASSPEETQYF. The DNA for the CDR3 is TGTGCCAGCAGCCCAGAGGAGACCCAGTACTTC.

This chain connects TRBV14 to TRBJ2-1; TRBD2 matches at 7 bases. CDR1 is SGHDN, CDR2 FVKESK, per germline. CDR3 size: 16 residues. Losses at the gene ends were 1 base for V and 5 bases for J; bases not matched to a gene: 8. Written as DNA, the CDR3 is TGTGCCAGCAGCCAAGGTCGCCTAGCGGTAGACAATGAGCAGTTCTTC. The encoded protein is CASSQGRLAVDNEQFF.

The table lists this clonotype with a few counts. This sequence joins TRBV5-1 and TRBJ1-1, with 10 bases that match TRBD1. Looked up from germline, CDR1 is SGHRS and CDR2 is YFSETQ. With V trimmed by 4 bases and J by 4 bases, 10 bases remained unmatched. The CDR3 runs 16 residues. The CDR3 loop is CASSHGQGELGTEAFF. The CDR3 nucleotides read TGCGCCAGCAGCCACGGACAGGGGGAGTTGGGCACTGAAGCTTTCTTT.

This chain joins TRBV20-1 and TRBJ2-3, with 8 bases fitting TRBD1. This CDR3 spans 16 amino acids. Germline CDR1 reads DFQATT; CDR2 reads SNEGSKA (reference sequence). Trimming removed 5 bases from V and 9 bases from J; junction bases left unmatched: 19. CDR3 nucleotide sequence: TGCAGTGCTGCCGACTGGGGCAGGGGGCGAAGTAGGACGCAGTATTTT. Translation gives CSAADWGRGRSRTQYF.

This clonotype was recorded a few times. J is TRBJ2-1 and V is TRBV20-1; 9 bases line up with TRBD2. CDR1 and CDR2 from the germline V gene are DFQATT and SNEGSKA (reference sequence). V shed 0 bases, J shed 4 bases, and the junction held 13 bases outside the gene matches. The CDR3 loop spans 18 amino acids. The CDR3 coding sequence is TGCAGTGCTAGAGACCGTACAGGTAGCGGGAGTCGGTACAATGAGCAGTTCTTC. This translates into CSARDRTGSGSRYNEQFF.

The rearrangement uses TRBV20-1 and TRBJ2-1; D is perhaps TRBD2 (5 bases). Trimming took 0 bases from V and 8 from J, leaving 14 bases between them. CDR3 size: 14 residues. CDR1 is DFQATT and CDR2 is SNEGSKA in the germline V gene (reference sequence). The CDR3 DNA is TGCAGTGCTAGAGATACGAAGGAGGTGGATGAGCAGTTCTTC. Its protein product is CSARDTKEVDEQFF.